This T cell receptor (beta chain) was captured in a study of T-cell reconstitution after alpha-beta-depleted transplantation in children. Study-wide results and limits: T-cell numbers and diversity, one year after transplant, stemmed largely from T cells that were newly produced. Certain patients had high TCRbeta diversity at day 60, and it came from recipient T cells and thymic progenitors that survived. At around two months after transplant, the alpha-beta T cells were reportedly derived from several hundred expanded clones that came from non-depleted graft cells.

Unique molecular identifiers were incorporated during preparation of the TCRbeta library. Via MiXCR, TCRdb re-called the PCR reads, giving one row per CDR3 protein. The repertoire consists of around 490,000 distinct CDR3 sequences, with roughly an eighth occurring once and the leading ten covering 14%. The CDR3 loop spans 13 amino acids. Trimming cost V 7 bases and J 4 bases, with 12 bases left between them. Germline V gene lookup returns CDR1 MDHEN and CDR2 SYDVKM. In its sample, this clonotype was seen many times. The target antigen is unknown. The receptor was derived from a female patient aged 2-15 years who had a stem cell transplant for aplastic anemia, so the T cells may come from the graft donor. The source material was PBMCs, mostly from graft donor cells, sampled 180 days after TCRalphabeta/CD19-depleted stem cell transplant. The chain combines TRBV28 with TRBJ2-3; D not resolved. The CDR3 protein is CASISVGADTQYF. CDR3 coding DNA: TGTGCCAGCATATCGGTCGGAGCAGATACGCAGTATTTT.